This T cell receptor (beta chain) was sequenced for a study of OX40 agonist ivuxolimab in advanced cancers. Overall study findings and caveats: Relative to CD4+ cells, CD8+ T cells on average had more expanded clones. Circulating CD4+ and CD8+ T cells showed clonal expansion by week 6 at 0.1 to 3.0 mg/kg.

Germline CDR1 SGHTA, CDR2 FQGNSA. The CDR3 consists of 19 residues. V lost 3 bases and J lost 0; bases outside the gene matches: 11. Clones were read by immunoSEQ multiplex PCR, and TCRdb kept only the in-frame ones, dropping some. The sample records under 55,000 clones, roughly 84% being singletons. As regards this clone: Its target is unknown.

This chain connects TRBV7-2 to TRBJ2-4; 10 bases match TRBD2. This TCR came from an adult with an advanced solid tumor such as melanoma, head and neck, liver or kidney cancer. Sequencing used CD4+ or CD8+ T cells sorted from blood, obtained in a trial of the OX40 agonist ivuxolimab. Here the CDR3 DNA reads TGTGCCAGCAGCTTTTCTAGCGGGGGTTCCCCACTAGCCAAAAACATTCAGTACTTC. Residues: CASSFSSGGSPLAKNIQYF.